This T cell receptor (beta chain) emerged from a study of T cell responses to AZD1222 COVID-19 vaccine. Study summary: Timing groups of about 4 and about 12 weeks for second doses were pooled.

Using immunoSEQ multiplex PCR, the repertoire was profiled, and TCRdb retains in-frame clones only, with some absent. The sample yields tens of thousands of clones, about 79% seen once. This clone was picked up a small number of times. Its antigen remains unknown. The length of the CDR3 is 16 residues. The germline V gene has CDR1 LNHDA and CDR2 SQIVND (reference sequence). With 5 bases removed from V and 3 bases from J, the gap between germline ends came to 14 bases. Study-level results: CD4 TCRs linked to vaccination spanned spike, dominating at 160-218 and 743-854.

The input for sequencing was peripheral blood, taken on day 0 of AZD1222 vaccination. The rearrangement uses TRBV19 and TRBJ2-6; D perhaps matches TRBD2 (6 bases). The TCR originated in an adult in good health. CDR3 residues: CASSDSGTDGANVLTF. DNA of the CDR3: TGTGCCAGTAGTGACTCCGGGACTGATGGGGCCAACGTCCTGACTTTC.